This T cell receptor beta chain was identified during a study of T-cell reconstitution after alpha-beta-depleted transplantation in children. In this sample, this clonotype turned up many times. Its antigen is still unknown. A TCRbeta library incorporating unique molecular identifiers was prepared. TCRdb re-called the PCR reads with MiXCR, one entry per CDR3 protein. The table includes around 490,000 distinct CDR3 sequences, 10% to 12% detected once. V was pared by 4 bases and J by 5 bases, with 8 bases between. This CDR3 comprises 12 residues. Germline V gene sequence: CDR1 MNHEY, CDR2 SMNVEV (reference sequence). Study-level points and caveats: A year post-transplant, T-cell counts and diversity derived mostly from newly produced T cells.

The origin of this receptor is a female patient between 2 and 15 years old who had a stem cell transplant for aplastic anemia, so the T cells may come from the graft donor. The gene calls are TRBV27 and TRBJ1-1; D perhaps matches TRBD1 (5 bases). The source material was PBMCs, mostly from graft donor cells, sampled 180 days after TCRalphabeta/CD19-depleted stem cell transplant. CDR3 amino acids: CASSWGGTEAFF. The CDR3 nucleotides are TGTGCCAGCAGTTGGGGGGGGACTGAAGCTTTCTTT.